This T cell receptor (beta chain) was captured in a study of blood T cell repertoires in COVID-19. About the study: Material from acute and convalescent COVID-19 was sourced from the United States, Italy and Spain.

The cohort comprised adults aged 18 to 89 years residing in approximately 25 US areas. Cohorts were assigned according to the clinical history that participants reported. No more than 2 weeks before study entry, exposed participants had met a case of COVID-19. Using immunoSEQ multiplex PCR, the repertoire was profiled, and TCRdb retains in-frame clones only, with some absent. This table has nearly 300,000 clones, around 92% appearing once. This TCR derives from a woman aged 45 to 65 who had been exposed to COVID-19. Source material: PBMCs or T cells enriched from blood (not recorded which).

The CDR3, as DNA: TGTGCCAGCAGTGAAAGTATGAGACAGGGAACCGGGGAGCTGTTTTTT. It specifies CASSESMRQGTGELFF. V is TRBV6-1 and J is TRBJ2-2; 7 nucleotides line up with TRBD1. The CDR3 length is 16 residues. J was trimmed by 5 bases and V by 2 bases; bases with no gene match: 8. Per germline, CDR1 MNHNS and CDR2 SASEGT.